This TCR beta chain was recovered during a study of cytomegalovirus exposure and HLA in healthy donors. Study-wide findings and caveats: According to the study, 180 or so TCR beta chains were cytomegalovirus-associated. Some highly shared sequence variants likely arose as a pipeline artifact.

Germline-derived CDR1 and CDR2 are SGHNT and YYREEE (reference sequence). The CDR3 is made up of 16 amino acids. V shed 2 bases and J shed 0 bases, with 9 bases lying between them. Regarding this clone: Its antigen is unknown.

Donors consisted of healthy bone marrow donors. With 60 Vbeta and 13 Jbeta primers, the PCR was carried out. Clones were read by immunoSEQ multiplex PCR, and TCRdb kept only the in-frame ones, dropping some. The sample records some 98,000 clones, around 9.6% being singletons. The origin of this receptor is a man in his fifties in good health and CMV-seropositive. Material: PBMCs. The chain recombines TRBV5-4 with TRBJ2-6, with TRBD2 as a possible D gene (5 bases). The CDR3 coding sequence is TGTGCCAGCAGCTTCCGGGGATCCTCTGGGGCCAACGTCCTGACTTTC. Encoded protein: CASSFRGSSGANVLTF.